This T cell receptor beta chain appears in the sequencing data of a study of PD-1 blockade in mismatch repair-deficient tumors. Across the whole study: Patients had approximately 13 mismatch repair-deficient cancer types and were previously treated and progressing.

Only in-frame clones appear in the TCRdb table, and some are missing; sequencing was by immunoSEQ multiplex PCR. The table shows about 130,000 clones, with 88% occurring only once. The CDR3 is made up of 14 amino acids. Trimming cost V 5 bases and J 4 bases; bases outside gene matches: 8. CDR1 is MDHEN, CDR2 SYDVKM, per germline. PCR or immunohistochemistry showed mismatch repair deficiency in every enrolled patient. The rearrangement joins TRBV28 to TRBJ2-7, with TRBD2 matching over 7 bases. The source of this sequence is an adult with mismatch repair-deficient cancer. The sequences come from peripheral blood, collected approximately 70 weeks after starting pembrolizumab. CDR3 loop: CASSPLGLFYEQYF. CDR3 DNA: TGTGCCAGCAGTCCTTTGGGACTATTTTACGAGCAGTACTTC.